One sample yielded the 24 T cell receptor beta chains listed below, sequenced in a study of CD8 T cells in Susac syndrome. Random hexamers were used to reverse transcribe the RNA input (0.5 to 1 ug). A single record per CDR3 protein comes from TCRdb applying MiXCR to the immunoSEQ multiplex PCR reads. Of 95,000 to 150,000 distinct CDR3 sequences in the sample, just over 95% were seen once. Specimen: CD4+ T cells from PBMCs. The receptors were sampled from a human donor with Susac syndrome.

The chain uses TRBV3-1 and TRBJ1-4, with D perhaps matching TRBD1 (6 bases). Trimming pared 4 bases from V and 8 bases from J, leaving 11 bases between. The germline CDR1 and CDR2 sequences are LGHDT and YNNKEL (reference sequence). The length of the CDR3 is 13 residues. CDR3 sequence reads: CASSRSGTEKLFF. Here the CDR3 DNA reads TGTGCCAGCAGCCGTTCCGGGACAGAAAAACTGTTTTTT.

This sequence joins TRBV28 and TRBJ1-5; possible D gene TRBD1, 6 bases. V was trimmed by 2 bases and J by 4 bases, leaving 12 bases between them. The CDR3 extends over 15 amino acids. Per the germline V gene, CDR1 is MDHEN and CDR2 is SYDVKM. The CDR3: CASSLIGTRNQPQHF. The DNA of the CDR3 is TGTGCCAGCAGTTTAATCGGGACAAGGAATCAGCCCCAGCATTTT.

This chain connects TRBV3-1 to TRBJ2-5; 14 nucleotides match TRBD2. The CDR3 loop spans 19 amino acids. CDR1 LGHDT and CDR2 YNNKEL come from the germline V gene (reference sequence). V dropped 2 bases and J dropped 6; count of bases not matched to a gene: 14. CDR3 amino acids: CASSQRTTGTSGGPQTQYF. Written as DNA, the CDR3 is TGTGCCAGCAGCCAACGAACCACCGGGACTAGCGGGGGCCCCCAGACCCAGTACTTC.

This clonotype was seen a few times. The rearrangement joins TRBV12-3 or TRBV12-4 to TRBJ2-3, with D unclear. Trimming removed 5 bases from V and 1 base from J, with 10 bases in between. There are 14 residues in the CDR3. The CDR3 DNA reads as TGTGCCAGCAGTCCAAGGGCTGGCACAGATACGCAGTATTTT. Amino acids: CASSPRAGTDTQYF.

This clonotype was observed a handful of times. DNA for the CDR3: TGTGCCAGCAGCCCTACCTACGAGCAGTACTTC. Its protein product is CASSPTYEQYF. This chain joins TRBV28 and TRBJ2-7; no definite D call. The V and J ends lost 6 bases and 2 bases respectively, with 5 bases between them. The CDR3 loop spans 11 amino acids. Germline V CDR1 and CDR2: MDHEN, SYDVKM.

The J gene is TRBJ2-3, the V gene TRBV29-1; the match to TRBD1 covers 8 bases. CDR1 SQVTM and CDR2 ANQGSEA come from the germline V gene. Losses at the gene ends were 3 bases for V and 6 bases for J; bases not matched to a gene: 5. This CDR3 is 13 amino acids long. This chain's CDR3 is CSVEGRGRDTQYF. CDR3 in DNA: TGCAGCGTTGAGGGCAGGGGGCGGGATACGCAGTATTTT.

V is TRBV29-1 and J is TRBJ2-3; 8 bases match TRBD1. Trimming cost V 3 bases and J 2 bases; bases outside gene matches: 10. CDR1 and CDR2 from the germline V gene are SQVTM and ANQGSEA. This CDR3 is built from 16 residues. CDR3 coding DNA: TGCAGCGTTGACCCCCTGACAGGGGACGACACAGATACGCAGTATTTT. Its translation is CSVDPLTGDDTDTQYF.

The chain employs TRBV7-3 and TRBJ2-1; a possible D gene is TRBD2 (6 bases). V gave up 5 bases and J gave up 15 bases, with 20 bases separating them. The CDR3 is 13 amino acids. Germline CDR1 reads SGHTA; CDR2 reads FQGTGA. This CDR3 is CASSPQPSERWFF. CDR3 in DNA: TGTGCCAGCAGCCCCCAGCCTAGCGAGAGATGGTTCTTC.

J is TRBJ2-1 and V is TRBV10-3; D gene unclear. Trimming took off 8 bases at V and 8 bases at J, with 10 bases between the two ends. This CDR3 contains 11 residues. The germline V gene has CDR1 ENHRY and CDR2 SYGVKD. The CDR3 is CAIPEDDEQFF. CDR3 coding DNA: TGTGCCATCCCGGAAGATGATGAGCAGTTCTTC.

V usage is TRBV6-2 or TRBV6-3 and J usage is TRBJ2-7, with TRBD1 matching 9 bases. Germline values: CDR1 MNHEY, CDR2 SVGEGT. Unmatched junction bases numbered 15, after V lost 8 bases and J lost 13 bases. CDR3 length equals 13 residues. The CDR3 is CASAVSGTGLSYF. In DNA, the CDR3 is TGTGCCAGCGCCGTATCCGGGACAGGGCTTTCATACTTC.

This clonotype turned up a few times. The DNA for the CDR3 is TGTGCCAGTCAGAGGACAGCAAACACTGAAGCTTTCTTT. Its translation: CASQRTANTEAFF. The rearrangement uses TRBV12-3 or TRBV12-4 and TRBJ1-1, with D possibly TRBD1 on 6 matching bases. CDR3 length: 13 residues. V was cut by 9 bases and J by 2 bases, with 13 bases left in between.

The rearrangement links TRBV24-1 to TRBJ2-5; D gene uncertain. Deletions cut 5 bases from V and 4 bases from J, with 10 bases between. The CDR3 loop spans 13 amino acids. Germline CDR1 reads KGHDR; CDR2 reads SFDVKD. The chain's CDR3 is CATSGSSLETQYF. CDR3 in DNA: TGTGCCACCAGTGGATCCAGCTTAGAGACCCAGTACTTC.

This rearrangement joins TRBV7-9 to TRBJ2-5, with 7 bases identical to TRBD2. CDR3 length: 15 residues. Germline V lookup: CDR1 SEHNR, CDR2 FQNEAQ (reference sequence). The ends lost 2 bases at V and 4 bases at J; junction bases unmatched: 7. CDR3: CASSLMAGVGETQYF. The CDR3 DNA reads as TGTGCCAGCAGCTTAATGGCGGGAGTTGGAGAGACCCAGTACTTC.

This sequence joins TRBV29-1 and TRBJ1-1; D is possibly TRBD1 (6 bases). CDR3 length: 14 residues. V lost 4 bases and J lost 0, with 12 bases in between. The germline gives CDR1 SQVTM, CDR2 ANQGSEA. CDR3 nucleotides: TGCAGCGTTGTGGGGCAGGGGATGAACACTGAAGCTTTCTTT. It encodes CSVVGQGMNTEAFF.

The chain is built from TRBV30 and TRBJ1-2; D may be TRBD1 (5 bases). The CDR3 is made up of 14 amino acids. Trimming took 0 bases from V and 4 from J, leaving 12 bases between them. Germline V gives CDR1 GTSNPN, CDR2 SVGIG (reference sequence). The CDR3 reads CAWSVGTGSYGYTF. The CDR3 DNA reads as TGTGCCTGGAGTGTTGGGACGGGATCCTATGGCTACACCTTC.

This chain links TRBV7-2 with TRBJ2-1, with unresolved D. Germline V gene sequence: CDR1 SGHTA, CDR2 FQGNSA. CDR3 length: 10 amino acids. The germline V and J ends were trimmed by 5 bases and 6 bases, with 2 bases remaining between them. CDR3 DNA sequence: TGTGCCAGCAGCCGCAATGAGCAGTTCTTC. Translated: CASSRNEQFF.

This rearrangement joins TRBV29-1 to TRBJ2-3; 9 bases are shared with TRBD1. Germline trimming cut 8 bases from V and 3 bases from J; bases unmatched to any gene: 15. The CDR3 is made up of 16 amino acids. Germline-derived CDR1 and CDR2 are SQVTM and ANQGSEA. CDR3 sequence reads: CSSQRGQGRETDTQYF. The CDR3 coding sequence is TGCAGCTCGCAACGGGGACAGGGAAGGGAAACAGATACGCAGTATTTT.

This chain uses TRBV5-1 with TRBJ2-7; weak D call: TRBD1 (5 bases). The germline V gene encodes CDR1 SGHRS and CDR2 YFSETQ. This CDR3 is 14 amino acids long. V dropped 0 bases and J dropped 2 bases, with 9 bases sitting between them. The CDR3 spells CASSLGTITYEQYF. The CDR3 nucleotides read TGCGCCAGCAGCTTGGGGACAATAACCTACGAGCAGTACTTC.

J is TRBJ2-5 and V is TRBV15; D is uncertain. Trimming pared 1 base from V and 4 bases from J, leaving 10 bases between. CDR1 is LNHNV and CDR2 is YYDKDF in the germline V gene (reference sequence). CDR3 length equals 14 residues. CDR3 sequence reads: CATSRVEFGETQYF. In nucleotides, the CDR3 is TGTGCCACCAGCAGAGTGGAGTTCGGAGAGACCCAGTACTTC.

V gene TRBV9 combines with J gene TRBJ2-1; perhaps D is TRBD1 or TRBD2 (7 bases each). The CDR3 runs to 18 residues. In germline, CDR1 is SGDLS, CDR2 YYNGEE. The V gene lost 0 bases and the J gene lost 0 bases, with 16 bases spanning the gap. The CDR3 is CASSVGGGQLNSYNEQFF. The CDR3 DNA reads TGTGCCAGCAGCGTAGGGGGGGGACAGTTAAACTCCTACAATGAGCAGTTCTTC. The full variable domain, rest sourced from reference TRBV9 and TRBJ2-1, is DSGVTQTPKHLITATGQRVTLRCSPRSGDLSVYWYQQSLDQGLQFLIQYYNGEERAKGNILERFSAQQFPDLHSELNLSSLELGDSALYFCASSVGGGQLNSYNEQFFGPGTRLTVL.

The chain links TRBV9 to TRBJ2-3; D gene ambiguous. Trimming pared 2 bases from V and 2 bases from J, leaving 12 bases between. CDR1 is SGDLS, CDR2 YYNGEE, per germline. The CDR3 spans 15 residues. The CDR3 sequence is CASSVSGSATDTQYF. CDR3 nucleotides: TGTGCCAGCAGCGTTTCGGGCTCCGCCACAGATACGCAGTATTTT.

This clonotype has only a few counts. The genes are TRBV3-1 and TRBJ2-5, with no clear D. The CDR3 loop spans 13 amino acids. V lost 0 bases and J 3 bases, leaving 5 bases between the germline ends. From germline, CDR1 is LGHDT and CDR2 YNNKEL (reference sequence). CDR3 bases: TGTGCCAGCAGCCAAGACCCCAAAGAGACCCAGTACTTC. Its translation: CASSQDPKETQYF.

J is TRBJ2-1 and V is TRBV7-2; maybe TRBD2 (6 bases). V was clipped by 3 bases and J by 7 bases, with 16 bases between them. Germline values: CDR1 SGHTA, CDR2 FQGNSA. This CDR3 comprises 15 residues. The CDR3 coding sequence is TGTGCCAGCAGCTTCATGGGACTTACCTGGAATGAGCAGTTCTTC. This sequence encodes CASSFMGLTWNEQFF.

The V gene is TRBV28, the J gene TRBJ2-1; D is possibly TRBD1 (6 bases). The germline gives CDR1 MDHEN, CDR2 SYDVKM. This CDR3 comprises 16 residues. Trimming pared 5 bases from V and 9 bases from J, leaving 23 bases between. CDR3 sequence: CASSTQTRGWNIEQFF. The CDR3 DNA reads TGTGCCAGCAGTACTCAAACTAGGGGGTGGAATATTGAGCAGTTCTTC.